This is a list of T cell receptor beta chains from one sample in a study of CD8 T cells in Susac syndrome. One entry per CDR3 protein results from TCRdb running MiXCR on the immunoSEQ multiplex PCR reads. The sample has about 140,000 distinct CDR3 sequences, around 95% seen once; the top ten hold roughly 0.14%. The sequenced sample was CD4+ T cells from PBMCs. All receptors derive from a human donor with Susac syndrome. The conserved cysteine and the conserved F or W are not part of the CDR3 here. The order of the fields is clone size, V gene, J gene, CDR3 protein. Clone sizes are given selectively: once, few, many, or a class where the clone is expanded.

NA	TRBV9	TRBJ2-1	ASSVAGRLAGVDEQF
NA	TRBV20-1	TRBJ2-5	SALGQGQETQY
NA	TRBV30	TRBJ1-6	AWSEAVYNSPLH
NA	TRBV20-1	TRBJ1-5	SAPPRGKPQH
NA	TRBV6-2/TRBV6-3	TRBJ2-7	ASSYSVGRVVEYEQY
NA	TRBV18	TRBJ2-1	ASSQGSNRAYNEQF
NA	TRBV10-3	TRBJ1-1	AISEFVNTEAF
NA	TRBV30	TRBJ1-1	AWSPGLRGTEAF
NA	TRBV30	TRBJ2-7	AWSDGGSLSEQY
NA	TRBV27	TRBJ1-1	ASSSRGGNTEAF
NA	TRBV6-6	TRBJ2-7	ASSYSFGDSSYEQY
NA	TRBV30	TRBJ1-4	AWSWDRGLKLF
NA	TRBV6-4	TRBJ1-1	AIQNSNTEAF
NA	TRBV3-1	TRBJ2-7	ASSQSRWGRSSYEQY
NA	TRBV7-9	TRBJ2-1	ASSREGGIAGNEQF
NA	TRBV4-1	TRBJ2-7	ASSQPLAGYEQY
NA	TRBV12-3/TRBV12-4	TRBJ2-2	ASRVAGGELF
NA	TRBV5-1	TRBJ2-7	ASSLGPDEEQY
NA	TRBV20-1	TRBJ2-7	SARDLAGGFYEQY
NA	TRBV29-1	TRBJ2-7	SVVRQTPYEQY
NA	TRBV29-1	TRBJ1-1	SVIQGFTEAF
NA	TRBV19	TRBJ2-5	ASSNTGGAETQY
NA	TRBV23-1	TRBJ1-1	ASSQREEDTEAF
NA	TRBV7-9	TRBJ2-1	ASSSRSSYNEQF
NA	TRBV7-3	TRBJ2-2	ASSLGPAGELF
NA	TRBV6-2/TRBV6-3	TRBJ2-2	ASREPVGFRGELF
NA	TRBV10-3	TRBJ2-6	AISEFPGSGANVLT
NA	TRBV9	TRBJ2-7	ASSVSRDTVYEQY
NA	TRBV7-2	TRBJ2-5	ASSRRGLAGAAETQY
NA	TRBV20-1	TRBJ1-1	SAARYEANTEAF
once	TRBV7-6	TRBJ2-5	ASSLEAGSETQY
once	TRBV30	TRBJ1-1	AWNFRGVHTEAF
NA	TRBV7-9	TRBJ2-5	ASSDGYQETQY